The entry below gives a single TCR beta chain sequence along with its context. Its antigen is undetermined. Amplification used 60 Vbeta primers and 13 Jbeta primers. The table came from immunoSEQ multiplex PCR; TCRdb's copy has only in-frame clones and leaves some out. Of fewer than 150,000 clones listed, 75% to 80% are singletons. Trimming removed 1 base from V and 11 bases from J, with 17 bases in between. This CDR3 has 14 residues. Germline V CDR1 and CDR2: MGHRA, YSYEKL. This specimen belongs to a study of cytomegalovirus exposure and HLA in healthy donors. For the study at large: About 77 million unique TCRs from HLA-typed donors made up an early data release.

Study conclusions and caveats: TRBV6-2, TRBV6-3 and some other V segments were unresolvable in 87-base-pair reads. The majority of TCR sequences were rare, yet some public TCRs appeared in many donors. In vitro testing confirmed a few CMV-associated chains as specific for CMV antigens.

The V and J genes are TRBV4-1 and TRBJ1-1; D uncertain. This sequence was found in a man aged 18 to 29 in good health and CMV-seronegative. The sequencing sample was made of PBMCs. CDR3 in DNA: TGCGCCAGCAGCCAAGTGGTTCTTCAGTCCGGGGCTTTCTTT. Protein: CASSQVVLQSGAFF.